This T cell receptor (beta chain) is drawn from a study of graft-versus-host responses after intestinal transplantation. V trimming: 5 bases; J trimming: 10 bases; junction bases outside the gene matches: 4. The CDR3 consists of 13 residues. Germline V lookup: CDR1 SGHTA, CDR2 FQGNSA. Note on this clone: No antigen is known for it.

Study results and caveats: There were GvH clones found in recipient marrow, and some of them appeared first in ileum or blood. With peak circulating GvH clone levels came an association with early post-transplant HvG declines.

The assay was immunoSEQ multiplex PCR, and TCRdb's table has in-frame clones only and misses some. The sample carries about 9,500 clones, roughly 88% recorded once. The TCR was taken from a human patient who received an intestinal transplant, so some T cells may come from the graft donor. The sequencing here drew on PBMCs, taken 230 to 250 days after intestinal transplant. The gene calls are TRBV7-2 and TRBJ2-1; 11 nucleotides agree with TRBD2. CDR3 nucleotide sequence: TGTGCCAGCAGCATCCGGACTAGCGGGGAGCAGTTCTTC. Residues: CASSIRTSGEQFF.